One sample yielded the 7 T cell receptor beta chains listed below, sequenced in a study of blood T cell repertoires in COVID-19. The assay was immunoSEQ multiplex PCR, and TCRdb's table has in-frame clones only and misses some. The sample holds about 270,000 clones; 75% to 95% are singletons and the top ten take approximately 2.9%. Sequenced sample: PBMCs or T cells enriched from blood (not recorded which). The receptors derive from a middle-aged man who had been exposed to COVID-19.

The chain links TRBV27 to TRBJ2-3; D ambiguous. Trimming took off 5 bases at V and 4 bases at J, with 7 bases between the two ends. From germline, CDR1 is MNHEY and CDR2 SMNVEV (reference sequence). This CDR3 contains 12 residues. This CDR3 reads CASSDFADTQYF. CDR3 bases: TGTGCCAGCAGTGACTTTGCAGATACGCAGTATTTT.

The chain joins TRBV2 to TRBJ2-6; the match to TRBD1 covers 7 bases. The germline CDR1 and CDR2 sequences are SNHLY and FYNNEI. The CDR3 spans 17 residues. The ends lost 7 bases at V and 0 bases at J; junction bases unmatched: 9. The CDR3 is CASIMDRLNSGANVLTF. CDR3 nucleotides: TGTGCCAGCATTATGGACAGGCTGAACTCTGGGGCCAACGTCCTGACTTTC.

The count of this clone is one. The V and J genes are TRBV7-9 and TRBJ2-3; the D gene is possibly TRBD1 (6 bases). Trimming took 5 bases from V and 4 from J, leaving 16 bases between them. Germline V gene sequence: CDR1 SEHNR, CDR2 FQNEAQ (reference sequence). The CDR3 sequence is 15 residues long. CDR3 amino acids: CASSPVAGASDTQYF. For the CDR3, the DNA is TGTGCCAGCAGCCCGGTGGCAGGGGCCTCAGATACGCAGTATTTT.

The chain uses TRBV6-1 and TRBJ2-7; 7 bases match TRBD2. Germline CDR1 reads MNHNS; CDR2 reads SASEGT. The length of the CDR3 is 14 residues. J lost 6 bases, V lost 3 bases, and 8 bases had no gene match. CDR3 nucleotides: TGTGCCAGCAGTGAGAGGACTAGAGCTAGCGAGCAGTACTTC. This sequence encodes CASSERTRASEQYF.

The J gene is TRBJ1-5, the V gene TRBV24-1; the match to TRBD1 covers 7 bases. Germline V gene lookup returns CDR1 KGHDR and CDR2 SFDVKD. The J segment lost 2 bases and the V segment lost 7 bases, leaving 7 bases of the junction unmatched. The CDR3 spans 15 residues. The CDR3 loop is CATSDRQGGNQPQHF. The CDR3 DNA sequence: TGTGCCACCAGCGACAGACAGGGAGGCAATCAGCCCCAGCATTTT.

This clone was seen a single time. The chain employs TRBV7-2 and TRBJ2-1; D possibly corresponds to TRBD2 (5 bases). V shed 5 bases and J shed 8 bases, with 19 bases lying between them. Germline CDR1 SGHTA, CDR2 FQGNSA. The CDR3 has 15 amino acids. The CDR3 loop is CASSPRTGTGHEQFF. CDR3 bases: TGTGCCAGCAGCCCCCGGACTGGTACTGGCCATGAGCAGTTCTTC.

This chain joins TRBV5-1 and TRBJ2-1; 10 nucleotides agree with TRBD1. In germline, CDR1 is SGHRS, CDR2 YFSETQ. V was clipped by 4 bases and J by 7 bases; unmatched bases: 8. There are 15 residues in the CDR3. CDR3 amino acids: CASSPTGTGENEQFF. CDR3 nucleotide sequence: TGCGCCAGCAGCCCCACCGGGACAGGGGAGAATGAGCAGTTCTTC.